These T cell receptor beta chains were read from a single sample in a study of blood T cell repertoires in COVID-19. The repertoire was sequenced with immunoSEQ multiplex PCR; TCRdb's copy has only in-frame clones and lacks some. The sample has about 150,000 clones, approximately 78% seen once. The material sequenced was peripheral blood. The receptors were sampled from a human donor with acute or convalescent COVID-19. The donor label of this sample is uncertain. Both conserved end residues are trimmed from each CDR3. A D gene is named only where the DNA matches it firmly. Rows give clone size only sometimes, using once, few, many, or a class for an expanded clone.

CDR3: ASSFWGGGYT; V: TRBV7-9; D: NA; size: NA
CDR3: ASSEHEISYGYT; V: TRBV6-1; D: NA; size: NA
CDR3: ASSGTSGGSSYEQY; V: TRBV5-6; D: TRBD2; size: NA
CDR3: ASSQSTGGGFSTDTQY; V: TRBV23-1; D: TRBD2; size: NA
CDR3: ASSDDRDDGELF; V: TRBV10-1; D: TRBD1; size: NA
CDR3: ASTGNSNQPQH; V: TRBV2; D: NA; size: NA
CDR3: ASSIASRFYT; V: TRBV19; D: NA; size: NA
CDR3: ASSLEQASYEQY; V: TRBV5-1; D: NA; size: NA
CDR3: ASSYSGVSEQY; V: TRBV6-5; D: NA; size: NA
CDR3: ASTAGSMTGNYGYT; V: TRBV5-1; D: NA; size: few
CDR3: ASEDSSLNYEQY; V: TRBV2; D: NA; size: NA
CDR3: ATLNPGQGNEKLF; V: TRBV19; D: TRBD1; size: once
CDR3: ASSGQGNTEAF; V: TRBV18; D: TRBD1; size: NA